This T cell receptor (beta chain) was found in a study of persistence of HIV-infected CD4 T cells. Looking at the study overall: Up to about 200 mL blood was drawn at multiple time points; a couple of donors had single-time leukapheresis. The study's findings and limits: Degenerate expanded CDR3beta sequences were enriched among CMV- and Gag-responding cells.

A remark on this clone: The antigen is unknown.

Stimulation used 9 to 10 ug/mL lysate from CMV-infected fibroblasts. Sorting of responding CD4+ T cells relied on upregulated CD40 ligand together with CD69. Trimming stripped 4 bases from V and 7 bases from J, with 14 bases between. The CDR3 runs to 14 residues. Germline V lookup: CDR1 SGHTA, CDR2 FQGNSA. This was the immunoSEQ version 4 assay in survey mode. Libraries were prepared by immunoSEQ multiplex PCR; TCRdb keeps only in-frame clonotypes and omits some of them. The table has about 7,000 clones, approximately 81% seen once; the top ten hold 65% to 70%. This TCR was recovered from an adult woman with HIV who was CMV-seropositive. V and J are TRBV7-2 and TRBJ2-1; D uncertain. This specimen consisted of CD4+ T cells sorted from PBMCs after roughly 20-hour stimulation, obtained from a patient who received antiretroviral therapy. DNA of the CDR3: TGTGCCAGCAGCTCCGGTGGGAATTGGAATGAGCAGTTCTTC. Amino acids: CASSSGGNWNEQFF.